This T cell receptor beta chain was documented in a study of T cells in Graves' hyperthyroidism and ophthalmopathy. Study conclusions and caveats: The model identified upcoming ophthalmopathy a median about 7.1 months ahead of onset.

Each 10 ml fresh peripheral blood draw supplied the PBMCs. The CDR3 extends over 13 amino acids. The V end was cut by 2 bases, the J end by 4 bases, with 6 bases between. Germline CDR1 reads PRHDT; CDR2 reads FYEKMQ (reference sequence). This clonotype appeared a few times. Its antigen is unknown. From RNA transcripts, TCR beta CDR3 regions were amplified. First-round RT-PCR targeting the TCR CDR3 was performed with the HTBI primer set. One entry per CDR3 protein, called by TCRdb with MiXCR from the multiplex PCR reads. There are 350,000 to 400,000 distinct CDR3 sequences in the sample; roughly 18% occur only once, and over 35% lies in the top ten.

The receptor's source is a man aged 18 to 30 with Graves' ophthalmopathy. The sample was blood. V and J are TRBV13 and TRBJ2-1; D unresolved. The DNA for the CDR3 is TGTGCCAGCAGCTTAAGCACATACAATGAGCAGTTCTTC. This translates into CASSLSTYNEQFF.